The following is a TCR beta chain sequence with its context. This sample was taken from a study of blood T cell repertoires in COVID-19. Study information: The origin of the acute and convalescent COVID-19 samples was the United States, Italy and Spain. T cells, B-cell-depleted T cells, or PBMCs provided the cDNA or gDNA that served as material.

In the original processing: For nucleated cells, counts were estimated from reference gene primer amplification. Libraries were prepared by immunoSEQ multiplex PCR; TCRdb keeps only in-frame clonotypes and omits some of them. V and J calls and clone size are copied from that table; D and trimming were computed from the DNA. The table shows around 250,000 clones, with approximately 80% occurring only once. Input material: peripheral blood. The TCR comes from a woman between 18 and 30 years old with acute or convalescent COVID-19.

CDR3 nucleotides: TGCGCCAGCAGCGGGGGGACAGGGAGTAATGAAAAACTGTTTTTT. Translated, it gives CASSGGTGSNEKLFF. The rearrangement joins TRBV5-1 to TRBJ1-4; TRBD1 agrees at 9 bases. After removal of 4 bases from V and 4 bases from J, the junction contained 5 bases not matched to a gene. This CDR3 region has 15 residues. Looked up from germline, CDR1 is SGHRS and CDR2 is YFSETQ.